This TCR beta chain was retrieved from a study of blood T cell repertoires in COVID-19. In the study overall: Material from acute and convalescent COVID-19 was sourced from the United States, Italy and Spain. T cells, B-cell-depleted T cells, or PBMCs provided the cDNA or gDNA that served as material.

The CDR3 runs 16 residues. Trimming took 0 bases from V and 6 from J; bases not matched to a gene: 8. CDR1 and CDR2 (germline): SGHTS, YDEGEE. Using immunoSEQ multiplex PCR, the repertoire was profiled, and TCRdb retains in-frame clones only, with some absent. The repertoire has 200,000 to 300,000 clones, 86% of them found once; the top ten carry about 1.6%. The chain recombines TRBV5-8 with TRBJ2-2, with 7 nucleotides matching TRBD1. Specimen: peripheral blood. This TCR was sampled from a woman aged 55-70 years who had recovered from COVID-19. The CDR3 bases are TGTGCCAGCAGCTTGGGGAAGGGACAGCGGCCCGGGGAGCTGTTTTTT. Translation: CASSLGKGQRPGELFF.